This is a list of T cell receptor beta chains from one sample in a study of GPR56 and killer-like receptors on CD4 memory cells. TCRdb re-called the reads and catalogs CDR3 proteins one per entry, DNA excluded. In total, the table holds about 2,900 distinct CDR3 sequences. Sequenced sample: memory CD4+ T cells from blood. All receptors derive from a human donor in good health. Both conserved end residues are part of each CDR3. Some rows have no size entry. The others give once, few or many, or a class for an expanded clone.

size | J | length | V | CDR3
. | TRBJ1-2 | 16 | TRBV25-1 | CASSSLTPGTPYGYTF
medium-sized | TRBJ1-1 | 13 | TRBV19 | CASKSTGDTEAFF
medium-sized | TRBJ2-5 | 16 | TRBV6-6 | CASSKGGGAGEETQYF
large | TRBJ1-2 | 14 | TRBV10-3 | CAISEGGVLYGYTF
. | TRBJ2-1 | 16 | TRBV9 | CASSALSGGNRDEQFF
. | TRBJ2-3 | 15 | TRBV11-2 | CASSLWSSSTDTQYF
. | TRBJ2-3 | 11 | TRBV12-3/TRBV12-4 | CASSRSLGQYF
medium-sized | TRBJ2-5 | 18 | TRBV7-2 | CASSLGPILAGDKETQYF
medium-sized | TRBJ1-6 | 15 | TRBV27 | CASSPMRELRGPLHF
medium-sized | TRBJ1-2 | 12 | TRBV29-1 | CSGQGADYGYTF
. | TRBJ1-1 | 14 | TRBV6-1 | CASSVGSLNTEAFF
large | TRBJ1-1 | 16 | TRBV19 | CASGRELGARDTEAFF
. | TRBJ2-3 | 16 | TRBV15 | CATSREGRLNTDTQYF
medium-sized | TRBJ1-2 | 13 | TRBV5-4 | CASSLERASGYTF
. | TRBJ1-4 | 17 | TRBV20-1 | CSARDHLAGTGREKLFF
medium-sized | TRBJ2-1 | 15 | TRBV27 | CASSLSSGGYNEQFF
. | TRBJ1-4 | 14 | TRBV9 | CASSVGTGQEKLFF
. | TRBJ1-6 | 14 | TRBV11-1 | CASSVGNEDSPLHF
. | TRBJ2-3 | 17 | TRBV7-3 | CASSSVTSGGGTDTQYF
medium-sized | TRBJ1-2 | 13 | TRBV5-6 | CASTFRGNYGYTF
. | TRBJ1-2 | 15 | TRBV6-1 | CASEARTGKGLGYTF
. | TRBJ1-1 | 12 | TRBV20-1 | CSARGQLTEAFF
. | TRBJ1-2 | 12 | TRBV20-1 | CSAQRGNYGYTF
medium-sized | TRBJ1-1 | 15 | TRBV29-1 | CSVKGEYTRNTEAFF
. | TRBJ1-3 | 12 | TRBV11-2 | CASSLQDTTIYF
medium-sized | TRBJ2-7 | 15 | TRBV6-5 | CASRGAGTGGREQYF
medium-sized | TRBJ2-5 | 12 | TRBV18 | CASSPIGETQYF
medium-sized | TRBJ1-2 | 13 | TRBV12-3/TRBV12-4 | CASSLDLIYGYTF
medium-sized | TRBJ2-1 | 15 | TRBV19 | CASRGASGGTGEQFF
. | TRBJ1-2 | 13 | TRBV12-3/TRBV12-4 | CASSFRGGYGYTF
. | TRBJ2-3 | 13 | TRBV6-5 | CASRGLVSTDTHF